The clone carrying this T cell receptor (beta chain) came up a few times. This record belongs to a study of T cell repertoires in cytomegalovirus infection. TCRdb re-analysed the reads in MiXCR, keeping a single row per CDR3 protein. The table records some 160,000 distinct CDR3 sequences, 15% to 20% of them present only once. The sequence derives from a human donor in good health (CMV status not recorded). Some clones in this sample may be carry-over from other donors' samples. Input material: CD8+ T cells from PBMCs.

The CDR3 here is CASSPRTGGYTDTQYF. The DNA of the CDR3 is TGTGCCAGCAGTCCTCGGACAGGGGGATACACAGATACGCAGTATTTT. The rearrangement joins TRBV27 to TRBJ2-3; 10 positions match TRBD1. This CDR3 has 16 amino acids. Germline trimming cut 5 bases from V and 2 bases from J; bases unmatched to any gene: 7. Germline CDR1 reads MNHEY; CDR2 reads SMNVEV (reference sequence).